The 25 T cell receptor beta chains reported below all come from one sample, sequenced in a study of cytomegalovirus exposure and HLA in healthy donors. PCR involved 60 Vbeta and 13 Jbeta primers. This table comes from immunoSEQ multiplex PCR, and its TCRdb copy is limited to in-frame clones, with some not included. Here the sample spans 99,000 or so clones, around 80% being singletons. Sequenced material: PBMCs. The receptors were gathered from a woman aged 40 to 50 in good health and CMV-seronegative.

The J gene is TRBJ2-7, the V gene TRBV2; D might be TRBD1 (6 bases). The germline gives CDR1 SNHLY, CDR2 FYNNEI. With 8 bases removed from V and 4 bases from J, the gap between germline ends came to 15 bases. CDR3 length equals 13 residues. CDR3 sequence: CASVASQGYEQYF. CDR3 bases: TGTGCCAGCGTAGCTTCACAGGGATACGAGCAGTACTTC.

The CDR3 here is CASSPGGPYEQYF. The CDR3 nucleotides read TGTGCCAGCTCACCCGGGGGACCCTACGAGCAGTACTTC. The chain is built from TRBV18 and TRBJ2-7, with D possibly matching TRBD2 (6 bases). The length of the CDR3 is 13 residues. Germline CDR1 reads KGHSH; CDR2 reads LQKENI. V lost 3 bases, J lost 2 bases, and 8 bases lay in between.

The chain joins TRBV4-1 to TRBJ2-7, with TRBD1 identical over 9 bases. The trim removed 7 bases at V and 0 bases at J, leaving 7 bases unmatched. The germline V gene encodes CDR1 MGHRA and CDR2 YSYEKL. The CDR3 has 15 amino acids. CDR3 bases: TGCGCCAGCACGCCGGGACAGGGAATCTCCTACGAGCAGTACTTC. Residues: CASTPGQGISYEQYF.

The sample holds a few counts of this clone. This sequence joins TRBV19 and TRBJ2-7; 8 bases align to TRBD1. CDR1 LNHDA and CDR2 SQIVND come from the germline V gene (reference sequence). The CDR3 is made up of 13 amino acids. V shed 4 bases, J shed 5 bases, and the junction held 4 bases outside the gene matches. CDR3 DNA sequence: TGTGCCAGTAGTAGCAGGGGGCCCAACGAGCAGTACTTC. This gives the protein CASSSRGPNEQYF. Combining the CDR3 with reference TRBV19 and TRBJ2-7 gives the whole variable domain DGGITQSPKYLFRKEGQNVTLSCEQNLNHDAMYWYRQDPGQGLRLIYYSQIVNDFQKGDIAEGYSVSREKKESFPLTVTSAQKNPTAFYLCASSSRGPNEQYFGPGTRLTVT.

The V and J genes are TRBV6-5 and TRBJ2-7; the D gene is possibly TRBD1 (6 bases). The V gene's germline CDR1 is MNHEY and CDR2 SVGAGI. The CDR3 has 12 residues. V dropped 6 bases and J dropped 4 bases, with 10 bases sitting between them. The CDR3: CASSLQGYEQYF. The CDR3 DNA sequence: TGTGCCAGCAGCCTACAGGGATACGAGCAGTACTTC.

The chain has TRBV19 and TRBJ2-1; 7 bases agree with TRBD2. V lost 5 bases, J lost 2 bases, and 9 bases stayed unmatched. The CDR3 runs 16 residues. Per the germline V gene, CDR1 is LNHDA and CDR2 is SQIVND (reference sequence). CDR3 coding DNA: TGTGCCAGTAGTCATTCCCTAGCGGCTACCTACAATGAGCAGTTCTTC. Translated, it gives CASSHSLAATYNEQFF.

This rearrangement joins TRBV28 to TRBJ1-1; no clear D gene. Trimming pared 6 bases from V and 4 bases from J, leaving 9 bases between. CDR1 is MDHEN and CDR2 is SYDVKM in the germline V gene. This CDR3 comprises 12 residues. The CDR3 region has the DNA TGTGCCAGCAGGGCGAGGGTCACTGAAGCTTTCTTT. Protein sequence: CASRARVTEAFF.

The rearrangement joins TRBV9 to TRBJ1-1; a possible D gene is TRBD1 (5 bases). CDR3 length: 15 amino acids. V was clipped by 0 bases and J by 6 bases, with 15 bases between them. Germline V CDR1 and CDR2: SGDLS, YYNGEE. The CDR3 region is CASSVDYEGVSEAFF. The CDR3 region has the DNA TGTGCCAGCAGCGTAGACTATGAAGGGGTATCTGAAGCTTTCTTT.

The chain uses TRBV5-8 and TRBJ2-5; D is unresolved. The V gene lost 0 bases and the J gene lost 4 bases, with 19 bases spanning the gap. Germline assignment: CDR1 SGHTS and CDR2 YDEGEE. The CDR3 has 17 residues. CDR3 nucleotides: TGTGCCAGCAGCTTGGGCGAGGTGGTAGGCCTTCGAGAGACCCAGTACTTC. The encoded protein is CASSLGEVVGLRETQYF.

The V call is TRBV7-8, the J call TRBJ2-1, with 8 bases matching TRBD2. Unmatched junction bases numbered 9, after V lost 1 base and J lost 10 bases. CDR3 length: 15 residues. CDR1 and CDR2 from the germline V gene are SGHVS and FQNEAQ. CDR3 DNA sequence: TGTGCCAGCAGCTTAGTGGTCGGGAGGGCCGGGGAGCAGTTCTTC. Amino acids: CASSLVVGRAGEQFF.

CDR3 bases: TGTGCCAGCAGAAGGACTCGGAATGAGCAGTTCTTC. It codes for CASRRTRNEQFF. The chain has TRBV6-5 and TRBJ2-1; possibly TRBD2 for D (5 bases). Between the trimmed V and J ends, which lost 6 bases and 7 bases, there was a span of 10 bases. CDR3 length: 12 residues. From germline, CDR1 is MNHEY and CDR2 SVGAGI.

The chain uses TRBV28 and TRBJ2-5, with 9 bases fitting TRBD2. This CDR3 contains 15 residues. The ends lost 5 bases at V and 6 bases at J; junction bases unmatched: 10. From germline, CDR1 is MDHEN and CDR2 SYDVKM. DNA for the CDR3: TGTGCCAGCAGTGCGGGAGGGCCTTTCTTCAAGACCCAGTACTTC. It specifies CASSAGGPFFKTQYF.

This clone occurred once. The chain joins TRBV28 to TRBJ1-1; perhaps TRBD1 as D (5 bases). V was pared by 6 bases and J by 0 bases, with 11 bases between. CDR1 MDHEN and CDR2 SYDVKM come from the germline V gene. CDR3 length equals 14 residues. CDR3 protein: CASSTGGLNTEAFF. The CDR3 region has the DNA TGTGCCAGCAGCACTGGGGGGTTGAACACTGAAGCTTTCTTT.

The rearrangement joins TRBV7-2 to TRBJ2-1; TRBD2 is a possible D gene (6 bases). CDR1 and CDR2 from the germline V gene are SGHTA and FQGNSA. V lost 5 bases and J lost 7, with 18 bases in between. This CDR3 has 15 residues. Here the CDR3 DNA reads TGTGCCAGCAGCACCTATCCGGGAGTAAAGAATGAGCAGTTCTTC. This translates into CASSTYPGVKNEQFF.

V usage is TRBV28 and J usage is TRBJ2-3, with D possibly being TRBD2 (5 bases). CDR1 MDHEN and CDR2 SYDVKM come from the germline V gene. The CDR3 contains 16 residues. The V gene lost 10 bases and the J gene lost 9 bases, with 29 bases spanning the gap. The CDR3 is CATKQKGEYHTRTQYF. The CDR3 DNA sequence: TGTGCCACCAAACAAAAGGGAGAATACCACACTAGGACGCAGTATTTT.

The rearrangement uses TRBV6-1 and TRBJ1-1; the D is unclear. Germline CDR1 is MNHNS and CDR2 is SASEGT. This CDR3 is 14 amino acids long. V lost 1 base to trimming and J lost 3 bases, with 9 bases between them. CDR3 nucleotide sequence: TGTGCCAGCAGTGAAGAGTGGGGAGACACTGAAGCTTTCTTT. This codes for CASSEEWGDTEAFF.

The chain uses TRBV5-1 and TRBJ2-2; 7 nucleotides agree with TRBD2. Germline trimming cut 4 bases from V and 1 base from J; bases unmatched to any gene: 4. This CDR3 region has 15 residues. The germline V gene has CDR1 SGHRS and CDR2 YFSETQ. Here the CDR3 reads CASSVSGKNTGELFF. For the CDR3, the DNA is TGCGCCAGCAGCGTGAGCGGGAAGAACACCGGGGAGCTGTTTTTT.

The rearrangement uses TRBV9 and TRBJ2-3; D uncertain. The length of the CDR3 is 13 residues. The V end was cut by 4 bases, the J end by 1 base, with 7 bases between. CDR1 is SGDLS, CDR2 YYNGEE, per germline. CDR3 residues: CASSPPGTDTQYF. The CDR3 nucleotides read TGTGCCAGCAGCCCCCCGGGCACAGATACGCAGTATTTT.

This chain connects TRBV28 to TRBJ2-1, with TRBD2 identical over 7 bases. CDR1 and CDR2 (germline): MDHEN, SYDVKM. V gave up 4 bases and J gave up 5 bases; unmatched junction bases: 8. The CDR3 consists of 15 residues. In DNA form, the CDR3 reads TGTGCCAGCAGTTCGCCTAGCGGAAGCAACAATGAGCAGTTCTTC. It is translated as CASSSPSGSNNEQFF.

The chain employs TRBV28 and TRBJ1-1, with a weak D call TRBD1 (6 bases). Germline V gene lookup returns CDR1 MDHEN and CDR2 SYDVKM. The CDR3 runs to 16 residues. V was clipped by 6 bases and J by 3 bases, with 20 bases between them. Here the CDR3 DNA reads TGTGCCAGCAGACCCACCATCGAGGGGGGGCACACTGAAGCTTTCTTT. It is translated as CASRPTIEGGHTEAFF.

The rearrangement joins TRBV19 to TRBJ2-1, with D perhaps matching TRBD1 (7 bases). Germline loops: CDR1 LNHDA, CDR2 SQIVND (reference sequence). CDR3 size: 15 residues. Trimming pared 7 bases from V and 9 bases from J, leaving 22 bases between. The DNA of the CDR3 is TGTGCCAGTACTGTGACCGGGACAGCGGGCGCTGAGCAGTTCTTC. Translated, it gives CASTVTGTAGAEQFF. Complete variable domain (other parts from reference TRBV19 and TRBJ2-1): DGGITQSPKYLFRKEGQNVTLSCEQNLNHDAMYWYRQDPGQGLRLIYYSQIVNDFQKGDIAEGYSVSREKKESFPLTVTSAQKNPTAFYLCASTVTGTAGAEQFFGPGTRLTVL.

This clone was detected only a few times. The genes are TRBV7-2 and TRBJ1-5; D might be TRBD1 (6 bases). The germline V gene encodes CDR1 SGHTA and CDR2 FQGNSA. V gave up 0 bases and J gave up 2 bases, with 11 bases separating them. The CDR3 has 16 amino acids. CDR3 in DNA: TGTGCCAGCAGCTTAGCTGGGGGCCACGGCAATCAGCCCCAGCATTTT. As protein: CASSLAGGHGNQPQHF.

The gene calls are TRBV27 and TRBJ2-7; possible D gene TRBD2, 6 bases. V shed 2 bases and J shed 3 bases, with 11 bases lying between them. The CDR3 totals 14 residues. Germline values: CDR1 MNHEY, CDR2 SMNVEV (reference sequence). This chain's CDR3 is CASSLRAGIYEQYF. The CDR3 DNA sequence: TGTGCCAGCAGTTTAAGAGCGGGTATCTACGAGCAGTACTTC.

J is TRBJ1-3 and V is TRBV7-2; D unresolved. The V end lost 0 bases, the J end lost 0 bases, and 9 bases lay between the germline ends. From germline, CDR1 is SGHTA and CDR2 FQGNSA. CDR3 length equals 16 residues. The CDR3 coding sequence is TGTGCCAGCAGCTTAGCCCCAGGAAGCTCTGGAAACACCATATATTTT. It specifies CASSLAPGSSGNTIYF. Full variable domain (rest looked up from reference TRBV7-2 and TRBJ1-3): GAGVSQSPSNKVTEKGKDVELRCDPISGHTALYWYRQSLGQGLEFLIYFQGNSAPDKSGLPSDRFSAERTGGSVSTLTIQRTQQEDSAVYLCASSLAPGSSGNTIYFGEGSWLTVV.

This chain links TRBV28 with TRBJ1-2, with 8 bases matching TRBD1. V lost 3 bases, J lost 4 bases, and 7 bases stayed unmatched. CDR3 size: 15 residues. CDR1 is MDHEN, CDR2 SYDVKM, per germline. This CDR3 reads CASSLATGGRYGYTF. The CDR3 region has the DNA TGTGCCAGCAGTTTGGCAACAGGGGGACGCTATGGCTACACCTTC.